Below are 22 T cell receptor beta chains sequenced from a single sample in a study of cytomegalovirus exposure and HLA in healthy donors. A multiplex PCR was run with 60 Vbeta primers and 13 Jbeta primers. The table came from immunoSEQ multiplex PCR; TCRdb's copy has only in-frame clones and leaves some out. The data show roughly 97,000 clones, with roughly 73% seen just once and roughly 3.6% held by the top ten. Source material: PBMCs. Receptor source: a man in his forties in good health and CMV-seronegative.

The chain recombines TRBV13 with TRBJ2-7; D not certain. The ends were cut back, 0 bases at V and 1 base at J, with 4 bases in the middle. Per germline, CDR1 PRHDT and CDR2 FYEKMQ (reference sequence). The CDR3 consists of 13 residues. The CDR3 is CASSLGKSYEQYF. For the CDR3, the DNA is TGTGCCAGCAGCTTAGGCAAATCCTACGAGCAGTACTTC.

This clone was recorded only once. V and J are TRBV4-1 and TRBJ1-2; D is possibly TRBD1 (6 bases). Germline V gene data show CDR1 as MGHRA and CDR2 as YSYEKL. The V gene lost 3 bases and the J gene lost 3 bases, with 17 bases spanning the gap. The CDR3 consists of 16 residues. The CDR3 DNA is TGCGCCAGCAGCCAGCAAGCGGGGGGGGGCTACTATGGCTACACCTTC. Amino acid sequence: CASSQQAGGGYYGYTF.

The rearrangement links TRBV28 to TRBJ1-1; 10 bases agree with TRBD1. The V gene's germline CDR1 is MDHEN and CDR2 SYDVKM. V trimming: 8 bases; J trimming: 4 bases; junction bases outside the gene matches: 13. This CDR3 has 16 amino acids. The CDR3 region is CASRPRGQGSVTEAFF. The CDR3 coding sequence is TGTGCCAGCCGCCCCCGGGGACAGGGGAGTGTCACTGAAGCTTTCTTT.

V and J are TRBV5-4 and TRBJ2-3; D possibly corresponds to TRBD2 (5 bases). Germline V gene lookup returns CDR1 SGHNT and CDR2 YYREEE (reference sequence). This CDR3 is built from 12 residues. V lost 4 bases and J 7 bases, leaving 10 bases between the germline ends. CDR3 region: CASSQLGNTQYF. The CDR3 DNA follows: TGTGCCAGCAGCCAACTAGGTAATACGCAGTATTTT.

This clone has more than one count but fewer than ten. This chain uses TRBV11-2 with TRBJ2-1; 11 bases fit TRBD2. The CDR3 loop spans 17 amino acids. The junction had 10 bases not matched to a gene; V was cut back by 5 bases and J by 4 bases. CDR1 and CDR2 from the germline V gene are SGHAT and FQNNGV. The CDR3 protein is CASSAVASGGIYNEQFF. In DNA form, the CDR3 reads TGTGCCAGCAGCGCGGTCGCTAGCGGGGGGATTTACAATGAGCAGTTCTTC.

V usage is TRBV6-1 and J usage is TRBJ1-3; a possible D gene is TRBD1 (5 bases). Germline-derived CDR1 and CDR2 are MNHNS and SASEGT. Trimming took 1 base from V and 4 from J, leaving 8 bases between them. This CDR3 comprises 14 residues. As DNA, the CDR3 is TGTGCCAGCAGTGAAGGGACAAGAGGAAACACCATATATTTT. It codes for CASSEGTRGNTIYF.

The chain has TRBV5-5 and TRBJ1-2; D gene ambiguous. This CDR3 has 12 residues. The V end was cut by 4 bases, the J end by 5 bases, with 9 bases between. Looked up from germline, CDR1 is SGHKS and CDR2 is YYEKEE (reference sequence). The CDR3 DNA sequence: TGTGCCAGCAGCGCCTCGGGGTATGGCTACACCTTC. Translating it yields CASSASGYGYTF. The complete variable domain, with remaining parts taken from reference TRBV5-5 and TRBJ1-2, reads DAGVTQSPTHLIKTRGQQVTLRCSPISGHKSVSWYQQVLGQGPQFIFQYYEKEERGRGNFPDRFSARQFPNYSSELNVNALLLGDSALYLCASSASGYGYTFGSGTRLTVV.

Points on this clone: Other DNA variants within this sample encode the same CDR3. The CDR3 loop is CASSRGQTNYGYTF. CDR3 in DNA: TGTGCCAGCAGCCGAGGACAGACTAACTATGGCTACACCTTC. V is TRBV4-2 and J is TRBJ1-2; a possible D gene is TRBD1 (6 bases). The V and J ends lost 4 bases and 0 bases respectively, with 9 bases between them. In germline, CDR1 is LGHNA, CDR2 YNFKEQ. The CDR3 sequence is 14 residues long.

The chain has TRBV5-4 and TRBJ2-7, with TRBD2 identical over 8 bases. Germline V gene lookup returns CDR1 SGHNT and CDR2 YYREEE (reference sequence). The ends lost 3 bases at V and 4 bases at J; junction bases unmatched: 6. The CDR3 has 14 amino acids. The CDR3 region is CASSSGGLAYEQYF. In nucleotides, the CDR3 is TGTGCCAGCAGCTCGGGCGGACTAGCATACGAGCAGTACTTC.

Worth noting for this clone: This sample also contains other DNA sequences that code for the same CDR3. This chain connects TRBV2 to TRBJ2-3; maybe TRBD1 (5 bases). CDR1 and CDR2 from the germline V gene are SNHLY and FYNNEI. With 3 bases removed from V and 1 base from J, the gap between germline ends came to 8 bases. The CDR3 covers 14 residues. CDR3 residues: CASSDQGGTDTQYF. The CDR3 coding sequence is TGTGCCAGCAGTGATCAAGGGGGCACAGATACGCAGTATTTT.

The V and J genes are TRBV4-2 and TRBJ2-2; perhaps TRBD1 as D (5 bases). This CDR3 spans 19 amino acids. Germline assignment: CDR1 LGHNA and CDR2 YNFKEQ. Trimming shortened V by 0 bases and J by 2 bases, and 19 bases separated the two germline ends. The DNA for the CDR3 is TGTGCCAGCAGCCAAGATCGGTACTGGCAGGGCACTAACACCGGGGAGCTGTTTTTT. Amino acid sequence: CASSQDRYWQGTNTGELFF.

This chain joins TRBV19 and TRBJ2-3; maybe TRBD1 (6 bases). The CDR3 sequence is 17 residues long. Trimming cost V 5 bases and J 1 base, with 19 bases left between them. CDR1 is LNHDA, CDR2 SQIVND, per germline (reference sequence). CDR3: CASSEGQRGSGTDTQYF. In nucleotides, the CDR3 is TGTGCCAGTAGTGAAGGACAGCGTGGTTCTGGCACAGATACGCAGTATTTT.

This chain links TRBV10-3 with TRBJ2-7, with 10 positions matching TRBD2. The CDR3 contains 14 residues. Germline values: CDR1 ENHRY, CDR2 SYGVKD. V shed 6 bases and J 1 base; nucleotides not matched to a gene: 3. The CDR3 DNA reads as TGTGCCATCAGAAGGACTAGCGGATCCTACGAGCAGTACTTC. Translation gives CAIRRTSGSYEQYF.

The V and J genes are TRBV5-1 and TRBJ1-1, with 9 bases aligning to TRBD1. This CDR3 has 13 amino acids. Unmatched junction bases numbered 2, after V lost 2 bases and J lost 6 bases. Germline CDR1 and CDR2: SGHRS and YFSETQ. This chain's CDR3 is CASSFGTGSEAFF. The DNA of the CDR3 is TGCGCCAGCAGCTTTGGGACAGGGTCTGAAGCTTTCTTT.

This clone occurred once. This sequence joins TRBV2 and TRBJ1-4; 9 bases agree with TRBD1. V was clipped by 8 bases and J by 1 base; unmatched bases: 8. The germline gives CDR1 SNHLY, CDR2 FYNNEI. CDR3 length: 16 amino acids. The CDR3 here is CASSRDRARTNEKLFF. CDR3 coding DNA: TGTGCCAGCTCCCGGGACAGGGCAAGAACTAATGAAAAACTGTTTTTT.

The chain recombines TRBV10-3 with TRBJ2-6; D possibly corresponds to TRBD1 (5 bases). Trimming pared 3 bases from V and 2 bases from J, leaving 11 bases between. The CDR3 is 16 amino acids. Germline V gene sequence: CDR1 ENHRY, CDR2 SYGVKD. The CDR3 here is CAISDFRGAGANVLTF. As DNA, the CDR3 is TGTGCCATCAGTGACTTTAGGGGCGCTGGGGCCAACGTCCTGACTTTC.

This CDR3 is CASSPGTAGAGDYGYTF. The CDR3 nucleotides are TGTGCCAGCAGCCCGGGGACAGCCGGGGCCGGGGACTATGGCTACACCTTC. This sequence joins TRBV7-9 and TRBJ1-2; 7 bases are shared with TRBD1. Germline V gene lookup returns CDR1 SEHNR and CDR2 FQNEAQ (reference sequence). The ends lost 5 bases at V and 3 bases at J; junction bases unmatched: 15. The CDR3 loop spans 17 amino acids.

V gene TRBV28 combines with J gene TRBJ1-1, with no clear D. This CDR3 comprises 12 residues. Germline CDR1 and CDR2: MDHEN and SYDVKM. With 2 bases removed from V and 7 bases from J, the gap between germline ends came to 8 bases. DNA for the CDR3: TGTGCCAGCAGTTTAGGTCCCGGTGAAGCTTTCTTT. It codes for CASSLGPGEAFF. The whole variable domain, remainder taken from reference TRBV28 and TRBJ1-1, is DVKVTQSSRYLVKRTGEKVFLECVQDMDHENMFWYRQDPGLGLRLIYFSYDVKMKEKGDIPEGYSVSREKKERFSLILESASTNQTSMYLCASSLGPGEAFFGQGTRLTVV.

The rearrangement uses TRBV2 and TRBJ2-1; 12 bases agree with TRBD1. The junction had 6 bases not matched to a gene; V was cut back by 9 bases and J by 6 bases. The germline V gene encodes CDR1 SNHLY and CDR2 FYNNEI. The CDR3 contains 14 residues. CDR3 protein: CARDRDRGLNEQFF. The CDR3 DNA reads TGTGCCAGAGACCGGGACAGGGGGCTCAATGAGCAGTTCTTC.

CDR3 amino acids: CASSQDLYRGSSDTQYF. Here the CDR3 DNA reads TGCGCCAGCAGCCAAGATCTCTACAGGGGGTCGTCAGATACGCAGTATTTT. The chain combines TRBV4-1 with TRBJ2-3; 8 nucleotides line up with TRBD1. The germline gives CDR1 MGHRA, CDR2 YSYEKL. V lost 0 bases to trimming and J lost 4 bases; unmatched junction nucleotides: 9. The CDR3 consists of 17 residues.

Comments on this clone: This specimen includes other DNA sequences encoding the same CDR3. V is TRBV5-1 and J is TRBJ2-5; D not certain. Germline CDR1 and CDR2: SGHRS and YFSETQ. The CDR3 extends over 11 amino acids. V was shortened by 4 bases and J by 1 base, with 2 bases between the two germline ends. The CDR3 sequence is CASSLQETQYF. CDR3 coding DNA: TGCGCCAGCAGCCTCCAAGAGACCCAGTACTTC.

CDR3 sequence (DNA): TGTGCCAGCAGCCCCTATTACAGGGGACTGAACACTGAAGCTTTCTTT. Encoded protein: CASSPYYRGLNTEAFF. V is TRBV4-2 and J is TRBJ1-1, with TRBD1 identical over 7 bases. The ends lost 4 bases at V and 0 bases at J; junction bases unmatched: 8. Germline CDR1 reads LGHNA; CDR2 reads YNFKEQ. This CDR3 contains 16 residues.